Following are 20 T cell receptor beta chains from one sample sequenced in a study of cytomegalovirus exposure and HLA in healthy donors. Researchers ran the PCR with 60 Vbeta and 13 Jbeta primers. Profiling relied on immunoSEQ multiplex PCR, and the TCRdb table lists in-frame clones only, not all of them. This sample has about 180,000 clones, with around 82% found just once. The sequenced material came from PBMCs. The receptors here all came from a woman aged 25 to 39 in good health and CMV-seropositive.

This clone has a handful of counts. V usage is TRBV7-3 and J usage is TRBJ1-1; D not certain. The CDR3 runs to 14 residues. Trimming cost V 5 bases and J 10 bases, with 20 bases left between them. Germline V gene sequence: CDR1 SGHTA, CDR2 FQGTGA. CDR3 loop: CASSPDGASSGAFF. For the CDR3, the DNA is TGTGCCAGCAGCCCGGATGGAGCGTCTTCTGGAGCTTTCTTT.

This clone was detected only once. The V call is TRBV18, the J call TRBJ1-6; no firm D call. Germline V lookup: CDR1 KGHSH, CDR2 LQKENI. The CDR3 runs to 15 residues. V dropped 3 bases and J dropped 8 bases, with 14 bases sitting between them. CDR3 bases: TGTGCCAGCTCACCTTTGGCCCTGGTCGATTCACCCCTCCACTTT. It specifies CASSPLALVDSPLHF.

This rearrangement joins TRBV5-6 to TRBJ1-4; no reliable D call. The germline V and J ends were trimmed by 0 bases and 5 bases, with 8 bases remaining between them. This CDR3 region has 14 residues. The germline V gene has CDR1 SGHDT and CDR2 YYEEEE. The CDR3 DNA reads as TGTGCCAGCAGCTTGGCATCGGGGAATGAAAAACTGTTTTTT. Translated, it gives CASSLASGNEKLFF.

The chain has TRBV11-3 and TRBJ2-3; the match to TRBD2 covers 7 bases. J was trimmed by 4 bases and V by 3 bases; bases with no gene match: 7. The CDR3 sequence is 15 residues long. Germline V gene data show CDR1 as SGHNT and CDR2 as YENEEA. The CDR3 DNA reads TGTGCCAGCAGCTTGGGGGGAGGGAGCCCAGATACGCAGTATTTT. It yields the protein CASSLGGGSPDTQYF.

This rearrangement joins TRBV5-1 to TRBJ2-1; possibly TRBD2 for D (6 bases). The CDR3 extends over 12 amino acids. The germline V and J ends were trimmed by 0 bases and 9 bases, with 7 bases remaining between them. Germline V gives CDR1 SGHRS, CDR2 YFSETQ. The CDR3 loop reads CASSLGRGEQFF. The CDR3 nucleotides are TGCGCCAGCAGCTTGGGGCGGGGTGAGCAGTTCTTC. Looking up the rest from reference TRBV5-1 and TRBJ2-1 gives the full variable domain: KAGVTQTPRYLIKTRGQQVTLSCSPISGHRSVSWYQQTPGQGLQFLFEYFSETQRNKGNFPGRFSGRQFSNSRSEMNVSTLELGDSALYLCASSLGRGEQFFGPGTRLTVL.

The table lists this clone with a few counts. The V call is TRBV4-2, the J call TRBJ2-7; 8 nucleotides align to TRBD1. Per germline, CDR1 LGHNA and CDR2 YNFKEQ. This CDR3 comprises 16 residues. V lost 0 bases, J lost 2 bases, and 6 bases stayed unmatched. The CDR3 DNA reads TGTGCCAGCAGCCAAGACCCTGAGACAGGGGCCTACGAGCAGTACTTC. It translates to CASSQDPETGAYEQYF.

The rearrangement joins TRBV30 to TRBJ1-4; 7 bases map to TRBD1. From germline, CDR1 is GTSNPN and CDR2 SVGIG (reference sequence). The CDR3 covers 15 residues. V was pared by 5 bases and J by 8 bases, with 14 bases of the junction left unmatched. CDR3 sequence reads: CAWAGSGTAREKLFF. In nucleotides, the CDR3 is TGTGCCTGGGCTGGATCCGGGACAGCTCGGGAAAAACTGTTTTTT. The full variable domain, in which reference TRBV30 and TRBJ1-4 provide the parts outside the CDR3, is SQTIHQWPATLVQPVGSPLSLECTVEGTSNPNLYWYRQAAGRGLQLLFYSVGIGQISSEVPQNLSASRPQDRQFILSSKKLLLSDSGFYLCAWAGSGTAREKLFFGSGTQLSVL.

The chain links TRBV7-6 to TRBJ2-3; TRBD2 matches at 12 bases. This CDR3 region has 16 residues. The V and J ends lost 2 bases and 4 bases, in that order; junction bases with no gene match: 4. Germline V lookup: CDR1 SGHVS, CDR2 FNYEAQ. In DNA form, the CDR3 reads TGTGCCAGCAGCTTATTACTAGCGGGGGGCGCAGATACGCAGTATTTT. As protein: CASSLLLAGGADTQYF.

V and J are TRBV19 and TRBJ1-1; the D gene is possibly TRBD1 (6 bases). The CDR3 runs to 15 residues. V was cut by 1 base and J by 0 bases, with 9 bases left in between. Per germline, CDR1 LNHDA and CDR2 SQIVND (reference sequence). The CDR3 sequence is CASSIGAGVNTEAFF. The CDR3 region has the DNA TGTGCCAGTAGTATAGGGGCAGGGGTGAACACTGAAGCTTTCTTT.

The CDR3 spells CASSVGKGSQGSYEQYF. The CDR3 coding sequence is TGTGCCAGCAGCGTAGGAAAAGGGTCGCAGGGCTCCTACGAGCAGTACTTC. V and J are TRBV9 and TRBJ2-7, with D perhaps TRBD1 (5 bases). This CDR3 has 17 amino acids. V was cut by 0 bases and J by 0 bases, with 16 bases left in between. Per germline, CDR1 SGDLS and CDR2 YYNGEE.

The chain links TRBV28 to TRBJ1-2; no firm D call. Deletions cut 1 base from V and 5 bases from J, with 11 bases between. Per germline, CDR1 MDHEN and CDR2 SYDVKM. This CDR3 has 14 residues. CDR3 in amino acids: CASSLSPGGYGYTF. The DNA for the CDR3 is TGTGCCAGCAGTTTATCACCAGGAGGGTATGGCTACACCTTC.

V and J are TRBV7-9 and TRBJ2-5; D might be TRBD2 (6 bases). Germline assignment: CDR1 SEHNR and CDR2 FQNEAQ (reference sequence). CDR3 length: 19 amino acids. V dropped 4 bases and J dropped 0 bases, with 24 bases sitting between them. CDR3 sequence: CASSSPGSTRPQYQETQYF. As DNA, the CDR3 is TGTGCCAGCAGCTCACCCGGGAGCACCCGCCCCCAGTACCAAGAGACCCAGTACTTC.

The gene calls are TRBV6-1 and TRBJ1-5; D is unclear. The V gene lost 3 bases and the J gene lost 4 bases, with 10 bases spanning the gap. Germline values: CDR1 MNHNS, CDR2 SASEGT. The CDR3 spans 14 residues. The chain's CDR3 is CASSDMGGNQPQHF. CDR3 bases: TGTGCCAGCAGTGATATGGGAGGAAATCAGCCCCAGCATTTT.

The CDR3 coding sequence is TGTGCCAGCAAGCAGACAGGGGAGCGATCCTACGAGCAGTACTTC. As protein: CASKQTGERSYEQYF. J is TRBJ2-7 and V is TRBV6-6; 8 nucleotides line up with TRBD1. The V gene end was trimmed by 7 bases and the J gene end by 1 base; junction bases not matched to a gene: 9. The length of the CDR3 is 15 residues. The germline gives CDR1 MNHNY, CDR2 SVGAGI (reference sequence).

This clone was observed a single time. The rearrangement uses TRBV19 and TRBJ2-7; 9 bases align to TRBD1. Looked up from germline, CDR1 is LNHDA and CDR2 is SQIVND (reference sequence). The junction had 15 bases not matched to a gene; V was cut back by 5 bases and J by 7 bases. There are 16 residues in the CDR3. CDR3 bases: TGTGCCAGTAGTGCCACAGGGGGCGAGTTGTCTAGAGAGCAGTACTTC. It is translated as CASSATGGELSREQYF.

This clone came up a few times. The rearrangement links TRBV28 to TRBJ2-1; maybe TRBD2 (7 bases). CDR3 length equals 15 residues. The ends were cut back, 5 bases at V and 8 bases at J, with 19 bases in the middle. Germline V CDR1 and CDR2: MDHEN, SYDVKM. CDR3 region: CASSHGGPSNYEQFF. CDR3 in DNA: TGTGCCAGCAGTCACGGGGGGCCTTCCAATTATGAGCAGTTCTTC.

This chain connects TRBV29-1 to TRBJ1-2; D possibly corresponds to TRBD1 (5 bases). The CDR3 runs to 12 residues. Germline assignment: CDR1 SQVTM and CDR2 ANQGSEA. With 7 bases removed from V and 6 bases from J, the gap between germline ends came to 15 bases. The CDR3 nucleotides read TGCAGCGCCGGGACCGGGGGGGATGGCTACACCTTC. Amino acid sequence: CSAGTGGDGYTF.

The DNA of the CDR3 is TGTGCCAGCAGCCCCCGTGGACAACACTACGAGCAGTACTTC. This sequence encodes CASSPRGQHYEQYF. V is TRBV5-4 and J is TRBJ2-7, with D tentatively TRBD1 (5 bases). The CDR3 has 14 amino acids. Germline V lookup: CDR1 SGHNT, CDR2 YYREEE (reference sequence). The ends were cut back, 4 bases at V and 3 bases at J, with 14 bases in the middle. Variable domain in full (rest from reference TRBV5-4 and TRBJ2-7): ETGVTQSPTHLIKTRGQQVTLRCSSQSGHNTVSWYQQALGQGPQFIFQYYREEENGRGNFPPRFSGLQFPNYSSELNVNALELDDSALYLCASSPRGQHYEQYFGPGTRLTVT.

V and J are TRBV7-9 and TRBJ1-4; 9 bases agree with TRBD1. This CDR3 contains 14 residues. In germline, CDR1 is SEHNR, CDR2 FQNEAQ (reference sequence). The V segment lost 6 bases and the J segment 10 bases; nucleotides outside the gene matches: 9. CDR3 amino acids: CASSSVTGGGKLFF. DNA for the CDR3: TGTGCCAGCAGTTCCGTTACAGGGGGCGGAAAACTGTTTTTT.

A word on this clone: The sample has other DNA sequences that encode this CDR3 too. This chain joins TRBV6-5 and TRBJ1-2; D might be TRBD1 (5 bases). The CDR3 consists of 14 residues. CDR1 is MNHEY and CDR2 is SVGAGI in the germline V gene. Trimming took 0 bases from V and 4 from J, leaving 9 bases between them. DNA of the CDR3: TGTGCCAGCAGTTACTCGCAGGGTGGCTATGGCTACACCTTC. Its protein is CASSYSQGGYGYTF.